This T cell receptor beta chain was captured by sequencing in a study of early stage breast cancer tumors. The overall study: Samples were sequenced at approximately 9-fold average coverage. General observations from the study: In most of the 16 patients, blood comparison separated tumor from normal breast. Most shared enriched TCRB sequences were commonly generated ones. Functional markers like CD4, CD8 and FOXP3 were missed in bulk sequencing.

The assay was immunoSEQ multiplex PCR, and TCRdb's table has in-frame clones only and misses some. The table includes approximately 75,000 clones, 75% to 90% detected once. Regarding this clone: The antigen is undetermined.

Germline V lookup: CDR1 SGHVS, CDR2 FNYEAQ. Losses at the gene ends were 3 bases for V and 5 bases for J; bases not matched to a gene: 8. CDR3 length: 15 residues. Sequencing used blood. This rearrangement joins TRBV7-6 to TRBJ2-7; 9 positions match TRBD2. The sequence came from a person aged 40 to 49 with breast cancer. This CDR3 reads CASSFASGTGNEQYF. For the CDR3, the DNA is TGTGCCAGCAGCTTTGCTAGCGGGACGGGCAACGAGCAGTACTTC.